This T cell receptor (beta chain) was identified during a study of OX40 agonist ivuxolimab in advanced cancers. General study findings and limits: Both CD4+ and CD8+ T cell populations in blood had undergone clonal expansion by week 6 at 0.1 to 3.0 mg/kg.

Assay: immunoSEQ multiplex PCR; the TCRdb copy retains only in-frame clones and omits some. This table holds 60,000 to 100,000 clones, around 92% found once. Patients were excluded for autoimmune disease history or systemic immunosuppression. Notes on this clone: Its antigen is unidentified.

Germline V gene sequence: CDR1 MDHEN, CDR2 SYDVKM. Trimming left V 2 bases short and J 0 bases short, with 3 bases between. The CDR3 runs 13 residues. Specimen: CD4+ or CD8+ T cells sorted from blood, collected in a trial of the OX40 agonist ivuxolimab. The rearrangement joins TRBV28 to TRBJ2-3; D gene uncertain. The origin of this receptor is an adult with an advanced solid tumor such as melanoma, head and neck, liver or kidney cancer. The CDR3 DNA follows: TGTGCCAGCAGTTTAATTAGCACAGATACGCAGTATTTT. Protein: CASSLISTDTQYF.